This passage covers 27 T cell receptor beta chains from one sample sequenced in a study of T cell responses to AZD1222 COVID-19 vaccine. Data came from immunoSEQ multiplex PCR; TCRdb stores just in-frame clones and leaves some out. Of more than 120,000 clones detected, 88% appear once; the ten largest clones hold 5.4%. The source material was peripheral blood, sampled 28 days after the second dose of the MenACWY control vaccine. All receptors derive from an adult who received the MenACWY meningococcal vaccine as a control.

V gene TRBV7-9 combines with J gene TRBJ2-7; TRBD1 might be the D (5 bases). Germline V gene lookup returns CDR1 SEHNR and CDR2 FQNEAQ (reference sequence). This CDR3 region has 17 residues. The V gene lost 3 bases and the J gene lost 1 base, with 19 bases spanning the gap. Here the CDR3 reads CASSLAPGQGVSYEQYF. The DNA for the CDR3 is TGTGCCAGCAGCTTGGCTCCCGGACAAGGGGTTTCCTACGAGCAGTACTTC. The full variable domain, with the rest looked up from reference TRBV7-9 and TRBJ2-7, is DTGVSQNPRHKITKRGQNVTFRCDPISEHNRLYWYRQTLGQGPEFLTYFQNEAQLEKSRLLSDRFSAERPKGSFSTLEIQRTEQGDSAMYLCASSLAPGQGVSYEQYFGPGTRLTVT.

This clone has only one observation. This chain joins TRBV25-1 and TRBJ1-1; 9 nucleotides match TRBD1. Germline V gene sequence: CDR1 MGHDK, CDR2 SYGVNS. The ends lost 3 bases at V and 0 bases at J; junction bases unmatched: 5. There are 16 residues in the CDR3. The CDR3 reads CASSDLGQGMNTEAFF. CDR3 nucleotides: TGTGCCAGCAGTGATTTGGGACAGGGCATGAACACTGAAGCTTTCTTT.

The J gene is TRBJ2-4, the V gene TRBV5-1; 8 bases match TRBD1. Germline V gene sequence: CDR1 SGHRS, CDR2 YFSETQ. The CDR3 loop spans 15 amino acids. The trim removed 8 bases at V and 9 bases at J, leaving 16 bases unmatched. CDR3 in DNA: TGCGCCAGTTGCCGGGACAGGACGGACGTGAGCATTCAGTACTTC. This translates into CASCRDRTDVSIQYF.

V is TRBV29-1 and J is TRBJ1-1; D gene unclear. V was pared by 3 bases and J by 5 bases, with 13 bases between. CDR1 and CDR2 (germline): SQVTM, ANQGSEA. The CDR3 totals 13 residues. The chain's CDR3 is CSVDNRARTEAFF. In DNA form, the CDR3 reads TGCAGCGTTGATAATAGGGCTCGGACTGAAGCTTTCTTT.

This clone was counted a single time. This sequence joins TRBV12-3 or TRBV12-4 and TRBJ1-1; no firm D call. Trimming stripped 6 bases from V and 1 base from J, with 9 bases between. The CDR3 totals 13 residues. The DNA for the CDR3 is TGTGCCAGCAGCCCCGTCCCGAACACTGAAGCTTTCTTT. Encoded protein: CASSPVPNTEAFF.

The chain is built from TRBV7-3 and TRBJ2-6, with TRBD1 matching over 7 bases. Trimming took 6 bases from V and 2 from J; bases not matched to a gene: 4. The CDR3 length is 15 residues. Germline lookup yields CDR1 SGHTA and CDR2 FQGTGA. CDR3 loop: CASSLTGTGANVLTF. CDR3 DNA: TGTGCCAGCAGTCTGACAGGGACTGGGGCCAACGTCCTGACTTTC.

The chain has TRBV10-3 and TRBJ1-5; 8 bases are a match to TRBD1. Unmatched junction bases numbered 5, after V lost 1 base and J lost 3 bases. There are 16 residues in the CDR3. Per germline, CDR1 ENHRY and CDR2 SYGVKD. This CDR3 reads CAISEYGQGANQPQHF. The CDR3 coding sequence is TGTGCCATCAGTGAGTACGGGCAGGGGGCCAATCAGCCCCAGCATTTT.

The chain recombines TRBV7-8 with TRBJ1-1, with TRBD1 as a possible D gene (5 bases). This CDR3 comprises 13 residues. V dropped 5 bases and J dropped 3 bases, with 10 bases sitting between them. Germline assignment: CDR1 SGHVS and CDR2 FQNEAQ. The CDR3 sequence: CASSTVQDTEAFF. DNA for the CDR3: TGTGCCAGCAGCACCGTACAGGACACTGAAGCTTTCTTT.

The chain couples TRBV7-8 to TRBJ2-7; 7 bases are shared with TRBD1. With 2 bases clipped from V and 0 bases from J, the junction kept 10 bases outside the gene matches. The CDR3 runs to 17 residues. Germline-derived CDR1 and CDR2 are SGHVS and FQNEAQ. The CDR3 loop reads CASSLYRGVPSSYEQYF. The CDR3 bases are TGTGCCAGCAGCTTATACAGGGGCGTCCCTTCCTCCTACGAGCAGTACTTC.

V gene TRBV28 combines with J gene TRBJ2-1; 7 nucleotides match TRBD2. V was pared by 5 bases and J by 3 bases, with 10 bases of the junction left unmatched. The CDR3 has 16 amino acids. Germline lookup yields CDR1 MDHEN and CDR2 SYDVKM. The CDR3 here is CASSPAGSNRYNEQFF. The CDR3 DNA reads as TGTGCCAGCAGTCCAGCGGGGTCCAACCGCTACAATGAGCAGTTCTTC.

V is TRBV25-1 and J is TRBJ2-6; D unclear. Germline CDR1 reads MGHDK; CDR2 reads SYGVNS. Trimming took off 4 bases at V and 2 bases at J, with 9 bases between the two ends. This CDR3 has 15 residues. CDR3 protein: CASSGHLAGANVLTF. The CDR3 bases are TGTGCCAGCAGTGGACACCTCGCTGGGGCCAACGTCCTGACTTTC.

V is TRBV9 and J is TRBJ2-7; 9 bases are shared with TRBD2. With 3 bases clipped from V and 3 bases from J, the junction kept 1 base outside the gene matches. This CDR3 spans 13 amino acids. Germline CDR1 is SGDLS and CDR2 is YYNGEE. The CDR3 loop reads CASSGSGSYEQYF. CDR3 nucleotides: TGTGCCAGCAGCGGTAGCGGGAGCTACGAGCAGTACTTC. The whole variable domain, remainder taken from reference TRBV9 and TRBJ2-7, is DSGVTQTPKHLITATGQRVTLRCSPRSGDLSVYWYQQSLDQGLQFLIQYYNGEERAKGNILERFSAQQFPDLHSELNLSSLELGDSALYFCASSGSGSYEQYFGPGTRLTVT.

Comments on this clone: Other DNA sequences in the sample encode the same CDR3. The V call is TRBV4-2, the J call TRBJ2-6; no firm D call. Trimming took 0 bases from V and 0 from J, leaving 6 bases between them. CDR3 length: 16 amino acids. Germline assignment: CDR1 LGHNA and CDR2 YNFKEQ. The CDR3 bases are TGTGCCAGCAGCCAAGATCCCAACTCTGGGGCCAACGTCCTGACTTTC. Translating it yields CASSQDPNSGANVLTF.

The V call is TRBV6-5, the J call TRBJ2-2; 9 bases line up with TRBD1. CDR3 length: 14 residues. Trimming removed 7 bases from V and 3 bases from J; junction bases left unmatched: 3. In germline, CDR1 is MNHEY, CDR2 SVGAGI. The CDR3 region is CASTRTGDTGELFF. CDR3 nucleotide sequence: TGTGCCAGCACCCGGACAGGGGACACCGGGGAGCTGTTTTTT.

This chain uses TRBV18 with TRBJ2-7; weak D call: TRBD2 (5 bases). CDR3 size: 15 residues. The germline CDR1 and CDR2 sequences are KGHSH and LQKENI. V was shortened by 2 bases and J by 4 bases, with 15 bases between the two germline ends. The CDR3 reads CASSPSRGFLYEQYF. CDR3 nucleotide sequence: TGTGCCAGCTCACCATCTCGGGGTTTCCTTTACGAGCAGTACTTC.

This chain connects TRBV11-2 to TRBJ2-1; 10 bases are shared with TRBD2. Germline V gene data show CDR1 as SGHAT and CDR2 as FQNNGV. The CDR3 length is 12 residues. J gave up 15 bases and V 5 bases, and 7 bases lay outside the gene matches. CDR3 sequence reads: CASSPTLAGVFF. The CDR3 DNA sequence: TGTGCCAGCAGCCCGACTCTAGCGGGAGTGTTCTTC.

This clone came up a few times. The chain has TRBV19 and TRBJ1-2; D remains unclear. Germline lookup yields CDR1 LNHDA and CDR2 SQIVND (reference sequence). This CDR3 contains 13 residues. Trimming pared 2 bases from V and 2 bases from J, leaving 6 bases between. Here the CDR3 DNA reads TGTGCCAGTAGTATAAGCAGGAACTATGGCTACACCTTC. The encoded protein is CASSISRNYGYTF.

The V call is TRBV5-1, the J call TRBJ2-1; TRBD2 matches at 7 bases. The CDR3 extends over 15 amino acids. The trim removed 0 bases at V and 5 bases at J, leaving 5 bases unmatched. Germline V gene data show CDR1 as SGHRS and CDR2 as YFSETQ. In nucleotides, the CDR3 is TGCGCCAGCAGCTTGGCCCCCGGGACTAACAATGAGCAGTTCTTC. It translates to CASSLAPGTNNEQFF. Supplemented by reference TRBV5-1 and TRBJ2-1, the full variable domain reads KAGVTQTPRYLIKTRGQQVTLSCSPISGHRSVSWYQQTPGQGLQFLFEYFSETQRNKGNFPGRFSGRQFSNSRSEMNVSTLELGDSALYLCASSLAPGTNNEQFFGPGTRLTVL.

Notes on this clone: The junction and the germline gene differ at one end; a read error may be behind it. This chain joins TRBV7-7 and TRBJ2-5, with 10 bases that match TRBD1. The CDR3 is made up of 15 amino acids. Looked up from germline, CDR1 is SSHAT and CDR2 is FNYEAQ (reference sequence). CDR3 sequence reads: CASSLGGQGQETQYF. CDR3 nucleotide sequence: TGTGCTAGCAGCTTAGGGGGACAGGGGCAAGAGACCCAGTACTTC.

The chain is built from TRBV29-1 and TRBJ2-1; D assignment may be TRBD1 or TRBD2 (5 bases each). V gave up 7 bases and J gave up 5 bases, with 15 bases separating them. This CDR3 is 13 amino acids long. Looked up from germline, CDR1 is SQVTM and CDR2 is ANQGSEA. This CDR3 is CSALDGDDNEQFF. The CDR3 DNA reads as TGCAGCGCCCTCGACGGGGACGACAATGAGCAGTTCTTC.

The chain joins TRBV6-5 to TRBJ2-1; D may be TRBD2 (6 bases). This CDR3 comprises 14 residues. Looked up from germline, CDR1 is MNHEY and CDR2 is SVGAGI. Trimming left V 6 bases short and J 7 bases short, with 16 bases between. The CDR3 DNA follows: TGTGCCAGCAGCTCAACCCCTGGGGGGAATGAGCAGTTCTTC. As protein: CASSSTPGGNEQFF.

The chain couples TRBV3-1 (or the pseudogene TRBV3-2) to TRBJ2-5, with TRBD2 matching 7 bases. The CDR3 contains 11 residues. V gave up 11 bases and J gave up 5 bases; unmatched junction bases: 5. CDR1 is LGHDT and CDR2 is YNNKEL in the germline V gene (reference sequence). The CDR3 protein is CAWGDYETQYF. CDR3 DNA: TGTGCCTGGGGGGACTACGAGACCCAGTACTTC.

The V call is TRBV24-1, the J call TRBJ2-2, with D possibly TRBD1 on 6 matching bases. Germline V CDR1 and CDR2: KGHDR, SFDVKD. The V end was cut by 5 bases, the J end by 3 bases, with 12 bases between. The CDR3 is 15 residues long. This CDR3 reads CATSAQNRDTGELFF. As DNA, the CDR3 is TGTGCCACCAGTGCCCAAAACAGGGACACCGGGGAGCTGTTTTTT.

The chain recombines TRBV6-5 with TRBJ2-1; tentatively, D is TRBD1 (6 bases). The CDR3 totals 16 residues. Germline loops: CDR1 MNHEY, CDR2 SVGAGI. V gave up 0 bases and J gave up 8 bases, with 17 bases separating them. The CDR3 reads CASSYSSDRRADEQFF. CDR3 nucleotide sequence: TGTGCCAGCAGTTACTCTTCGGACAGACGTGCGGATGAGCAGTTCTTC.

The gene calls are TRBV7-9 and TRBJ2-7; TRBD1 matches at 7 bases. CDR3 length equals 14 residues. J lost 0 bases, V lost 4 bases, and 3 bases had no gene match. Germline CDR1 is SEHNR and CDR2 is FQNEAQ (reference sequence). CDR3 amino acids: CASSSDRASYEQYF. The CDR3 DNA sequence: TGTGCCAGCAGCTCCGACAGGGCCTCCTACGAGCAGTACTTC. The whole variable domain, remainder taken from reference TRBV7-9 and TRBJ2-7, is DTGVSQNPRHKITKRGQNVTFRCDPISEHNRLYWYRQTLGQGPEFLTYFQNEAQLEKSRLLSDRFSAERPKGSFSTLEIQRTEQGDSAMYLCASSSDRASYEQYFGPGTRLTVT.

The rearrangement links TRBV6-5 to TRBJ2-7, with 7 bases lining up with TRBD2. Per the germline V gene, CDR1 is MNHEY and CDR2 is SVGAGI. With 9 bases clipped from V and 5 bases from J, the junction kept 10 bases outside the gene matches. CDR3 length equals 13 residues. As DNA, the CDR3 is TGTGCCAGTTCTGTTCTAGCGGCCCACGAGCAGTACTTC. This translates into CASSVLAAHEQYF.

This chain links TRBV10-3 with TRBJ2-5; 7 nucleotides match TRBD2. V shed 3 bases and J 6 bases; nucleotides not matched to a gene: 10. Germline V CDR1 and CDR2: ENHRY, SYGVKD. This CDR3 has 15 amino acids. The DNA for the CDR3 is TGTGCCATCAGTGAAACCTGGGAGGGGATCAAGACCCAGTACTTC. Its translation is CAISETWEGIKTQYF.